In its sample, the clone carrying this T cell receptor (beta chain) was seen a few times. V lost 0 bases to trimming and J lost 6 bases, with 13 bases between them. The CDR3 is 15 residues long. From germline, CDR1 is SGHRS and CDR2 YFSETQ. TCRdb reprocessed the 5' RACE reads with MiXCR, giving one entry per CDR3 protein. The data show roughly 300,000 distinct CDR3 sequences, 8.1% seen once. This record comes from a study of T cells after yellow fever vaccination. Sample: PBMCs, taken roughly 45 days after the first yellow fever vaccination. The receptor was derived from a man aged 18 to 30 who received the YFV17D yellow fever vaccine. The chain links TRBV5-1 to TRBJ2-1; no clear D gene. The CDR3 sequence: CASSLGPTPGNEQFF. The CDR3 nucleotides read TGCGCCAGCAGCTTGGGGCCAACTCCCGGCAATGAGCAGTTCTTC.